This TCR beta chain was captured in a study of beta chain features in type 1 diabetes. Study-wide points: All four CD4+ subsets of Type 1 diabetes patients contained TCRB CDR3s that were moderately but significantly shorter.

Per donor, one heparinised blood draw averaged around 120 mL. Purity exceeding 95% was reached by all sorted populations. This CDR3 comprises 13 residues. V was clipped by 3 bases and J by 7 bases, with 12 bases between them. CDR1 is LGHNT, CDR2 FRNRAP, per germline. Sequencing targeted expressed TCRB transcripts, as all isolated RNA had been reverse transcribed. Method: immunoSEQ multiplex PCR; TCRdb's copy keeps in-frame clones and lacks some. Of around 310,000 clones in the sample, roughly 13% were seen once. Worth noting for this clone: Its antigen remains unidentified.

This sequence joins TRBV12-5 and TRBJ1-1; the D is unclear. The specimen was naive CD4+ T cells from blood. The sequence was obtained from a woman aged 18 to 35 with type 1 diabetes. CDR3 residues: CASGFGGTGEAFF. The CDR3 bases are TGTGCTAGTGGTTTCGGTGGAACGGGTGAAGCTTTCTTT.